One and the same sample provided the 30 T cell receptor beta chains below, sequenced in a study of T-cell reconstitution after alpha-beta-depleted transplantation in children. The library targeted TCRbeta and was prepared with unique molecular identifiers. TCRdb called the PCR reads again in MiXCR, with one record for every CDR3 protein. The repertoire holds approximately 590,000 distinct CDR3 sequences, with more than 9% as singletons. Sequenced here: PBMCs from the stem cell graft donor, sampled from the stem cell graft. These TCRs come from a human donor who donated a stem cell graft to a child with acute myeloid leukemia.

The rearrangement joins TRBV9 to TRBJ2-7, with 10 bases identical to TRBD2. The germline V gene encodes CDR1 SGDLS and CDR2 YYNGEE. J lost 7 bases, V lost 2 bases, and 12 bases had no gene match. This CDR3 is built from 16 residues. The CDR3 here is CASSVGIGTSVGEQYF. Here the CDR3 DNA reads TGTGCCAGCAGCGTGGGGATTGGGACTAGCGTGGGGGAGCAGTACTTC.

V is TRBV7-2 and J is TRBJ2-7; 10 bases agree with TRBD2. Germline V gene data show CDR1 as SGHTA and CDR2 as FQGNSA. The CDR3 loop spans 17 amino acids. J lost 0 bases, V lost 3 bases, and 8 bases had no gene match. The CDR3 protein is CASSFGSGRSRSYEQYF. The CDR3 DNA is TGTGCCAGCAGCTTCGGTAGCGGGAGGTCCCGCTCCTACGAGCAGTACTTC.

This clonotype appeared many times. V usage is TRBV7-9 and J usage is TRBJ2-2, with a tentative D call TRBD1 (6 bases). V was shortened by 3 bases and J by 0 bases, with 11 bases between the two germline ends. The CDR3 is 16 residues long. CDR1 is SEHNR and CDR2 is FQNEAQ in the germline V gene (reference sequence). In DNA, the CDR3 is TGTGCCAGCAGCTTCCTCGACAGGACGAACACCGGGGAGCTGTTTTTT. Its protein product is CASSFLDRTNTGELFF.

This clonotype was observed many times. The chain joins TRBV12-3 or TRBV12-4 to TRBJ1-1; D uncertain. V dropped 1 base and J dropped 4 bases, with 7 bases sitting between them. The CDR3 is 13 residues long. The CDR3 DNA reads TGTGCCAGCAGTTTAGGAACCGGCACTGAAGCTTTCTTT. This translates into CASSLGTGTEAFF.

In its sample, this clonotype was seen a few times. The rearrangement links TRBV19 to TRBJ2-6; tentative D call: TRBD2 (5 bases). V was clipped by 3 bases and J by 2 bases, with 8 bases between them. From germline, CDR1 is LNHDA and CDR2 SQIVND (reference sequence). The CDR3 is made up of 15 amino acids. CDR3 sequence reads: CASSIGGTGANVLTF. The CDR3 bases are TGTGCCAGTAGTATTGGAGGTACTGGGGCCAACGTCCTGACTTTC.

This clonotype was counted ten times or more. The genes are TRBV13 and TRBJ1-2; TRBD1 matches at 7 bases. The CDR3 is 14 amino acids. V dropped 9 bases and J dropped 12; count of bases not matched to a gene: 19. From germline, CDR1 is PRHDT and CDR2 FYEKMQ (reference sequence). The CDR3 bases are TGTGCCAGTCAGAGGACAGGCAACATGATGCCTAACACCTTC. Its protein product is CASQRTGNMMPNTF.

This clonotype came up many times. The V call is TRBV6-5, the J call TRBJ2-3; D is uncertain. V gave up 5 bases and J gave up 7 bases, with 10 bases separating them. Germline assignment: CDR1 MNHEY and CDR2 SVGAGI. There are 12 residues in the CDR3. DNA of the CDR3: TGTGCCAGCAGTGGGGTAGGGTATACGCAGTATTTT. Translating it yields CASSGVGYTQYF.

This clonotype occurred many times. The genes are TRBV20-1 and TRBJ2-7; no definite D call. In germline, CDR1 is DFQATT, CDR2 SNEGSKA (reference sequence). The CDR3 loop spans 12 amino acids. V was trimmed by 5 bases and J by 2 bases, leaving 10 bases between them. The CDR3 spells CSAFSRTYEQYF. CDR3 nucleotide sequence: TGCAGTGCTTTTAGCCGGACCTACGAGCAGTACTTC.

This clonotype showed up many times. This chain joins TRBV4-3 and TRBJ1-1, with D perhaps matching TRBD1 (6 bases). CDR1 and CDR2 from the germline V gene are LGHNA and YSLEER. Trimming shortened V by 0 bases and J by 11 bases, and 16 bases separated the two germline ends. This CDR3 spans 14 amino acids. CDR3 nucleotide sequence: TGCGCCAGCAGCCAAGATGTGCGGGGGCGCAGGGCTTTCTTT. It translates to CASSQDVRGRRAFF.

This chain links TRBV29-1 with TRBJ2-3; TRBD2 is a possible D gene (5 bases). This CDR3 region has 12 residues. Trimming removed 5 bases at V and 4 bases at J, with 10 bases between. Germline V CDR1 and CDR2: SQVTM, ANQGSEA. CDR3 protein: CSVPLAPDTQYF. The CDR3, as DNA: TGCAGCGTTCCCCTAGCCCCAGATACGCAGTATTTT.

The sample holds one count of this clonotype. V is TRBV6-5 and J is TRBJ2-5, with D perhaps TRBD2 (5 bases). The CDR3 is 14 amino acids. Trimming shortened V by 0 bases and J by 4 bases, and 9 bases separated the two germline ends. CDR1 and CDR2 (germline): MNHEY, SVGAGI. The CDR3 coding sequence is TGTGCCAGCAGTTACTCAACTAGAGGAGAGACCCAGTACTTC. This sequence encodes CASSYSTRGETQYF.

This clonotype occurred a few times. The V and J genes are TRBV7-6 and TRBJ2-3; D ambiguous. The CDR3 consists of 13 residues. V dropped 1 base and J dropped 9 bases, with 11 bases sitting between them. The germline CDR1 and CDR2 sequences are SGHVS and FNYEAQ. Here the CDR3 reads CASSLDWMATQYF. For the CDR3, the DNA is TGTGCCAGCAGCTTAGATTGGATGGCAACGCAGTATTTT.

At least ten counts were recorded for this clonotype. This rearrangement joins TRBV7-3 to TRBJ2-6; D is uncertain. This CDR3 region has 14 residues. Germline V gene lookup returns CDR1 SGHTA and CDR2 FQGTGA. Trimming cost V 4 bases and J 4 bases, with 8 bases left between them. CDR3 in amino acids: CASSSNKGANVLTF. The DNA for the CDR3 is TGTGCCAGCAGCTCCAATAAAGGGGCCAACGTCCTGACTTTC.

This clonotype was seen a handful of times. The chain combines TRBV4-3 with TRBJ2-5, with D unclear. The CDR3 spans 13 residues. V gave up 4 bases and J gave up 5 bases, with 11 bases separating them. The V gene's germline CDR1 is LGHNA and CDR2 YSLEER. The CDR3 loop reads CASSPEAGETQYF. In DNA, the CDR3 is TGCGCCAGCAGCCCCGAAGCCGGGGAGACCCAGTACTTC.

The J gene is TRBJ2-5, the V gene TRBV6-2 or TRBV6-3; D gene ambiguous. The V gene lost 4 bases and the J gene lost 0 bases, with 15 bases spanning the gap. The germline gives CDR1 MNHEY, CDR2 SVGEGT. The CDR3 is 16 amino acids. The CDR3 nucleotides are TGTGCCAGCAGTTTGTCCCGGATTCAGTACCAAGAGACCCAGTACTTC. It yields the protein CASSLSRIQYQETQYF.

The chain recombines TRBV24-1 with TRBJ2-1, with 11 bases fitting TRBD1. Unmatched junction bases numbered 5, after V lost 4 bases and J lost 4 bases. This CDR3 has 16 amino acids. Germline assignment: CDR1 KGHDR and CDR2 SFDVKD. The CDR3 nucleotides are TGTGCCACCAGTGAGGCCGGGACAGGGGGTTACAATGAGCAGTTCTTC. This gives the protein CATSEAGTGGYNEQFF.

This clonotype was seen at least ten times. V gene TRBV5-1 combines with J gene TRBJ2-1, with 12 bases matching TRBD2. In germline, CDR1 is SGHRS, CDR2 YFSETQ. The CDR3 contains 16 residues. J lost 4 bases, V lost 0 bases, and 2 bases had no gene match. The CDR3 region has the DNA TGCGCCAGCAGCTTGGGGACTAGCGGGATATACAATGAGCAGTTCTTC. It encodes CASSLGTSGIYNEQFF. Filled out from reference TRBV5-1 and TRBJ2-1, the complete variable domain reads KAGVTQTPRYLIKTRGQQVTLSCSPISGHRSVSWYQQTPGQGLQFLFEYFSETQRNKGNFPGRFSGRQFSNSRSEMNVSTLELGDSALYLCASSLGTSGIYNEQFFGPGTRLTVL.

This clonotype was counted many times. The rearrangement uses TRBV7-2 and TRBJ1-2; 8 nucleotides match TRBD1. The CDR3 has 13 amino acids. Losses at the gene ends were 8 bases for V and 8 bases for J; bases not matched to a gene: 10. CDR1 SGHTA and CDR2 FQGNSA come from the germline V gene. The CDR3 DNA reads TGTGCCAGCCGGACAGGGCCGAGTTTGGGCTACACCTTC. Its translation: CASRTGPSLGYTF.

This clonotype turned up a few times. The chain is built from TRBV20-1 and TRBJ2-2; 11 bases map to TRBD2. The germline V gene encodes CDR1 DFQATT and CDR2 SNEGSKA (reference sequence). The CDR3 has 18 amino acids. Losses at the gene ends were 5 bases for V and 5 bases for J; bases not matched to a gene: 16. The CDR3 sequence is CSAPPTSGTKPGTGELFF. The CDR3 DNA reads as TGCAGTGCTCCGCCGACTAGCGGGACCAAACCAGGGACCGGGGAGCTGTTTTTT.

This clonotype was observed a handful of times. The chain combines TRBV10-2 with TRBJ2-1, with TRBD2 matching over 11 bases. The CDR3 contains 16 residues. Germline loops: CDR1 WSHSY, CDR2 SAAADI. The V and J ends lost 6 bases and 2 bases, in that order; junction bases with no gene match: 6. The CDR3 sequence: CASRAPGLAAYNEQFF. Here the CDR3 DNA reads TGCGCCAGCAGGGCCCCGGGACTAGCGGCCTACAATGAGCAGTTCTTC.

This clonotype was seen many times. The chain is built from TRBV6-2 or TRBV6-3 and TRBJ2-7; tentatively, D is TRBD1 (5 bases). The CDR3 is 12 residues long. Per the germline V gene, CDR1 is MNHEY and CDR2 is SVGEGT. V lost 10 bases and J lost 3, with 13 bases in between. CDR3: CATRTGNYEQYF. CDR3 DNA: TGTGCCACCCGAACAGGAAACTACGAGCAGTACTTC.

The chain carries TRBV4-3 and TRBJ2-7; possible D gene TRBD2, 6 bases. CDR3 length equals 14 residues. The germline CDR1 and CDR2 sequences are LGHNA and YSLEER. V was cut by 1 base and J by 5 bases, with 12 bases left in between. CDR3 nucleotide sequence: TGCGCCAGCAGCCAAGGCGGGAATGACCACGAGCAGTACTTC. The encoded protein is CASSQGGNDHEQYF.

This sequence joins TRBV5-1 and TRBJ1-1; perhaps TRBD1 as D (5 bases). The CDR3 runs to 15 residues. The V gene's germline CDR1 is SGHRS and CDR2 YFSETQ. V lost 1 base, J lost 3 bases, and 13 bases lay in between. The CDR3 spells CASSLRQGGDTEAFF. The CDR3 DNA reads as TGCGCCAGCAGCTTGAGGCAGGGAGGGGACACTGAAGCTTTCTTT.

Only a few counts were recorded for this clonotype. This chain connects TRBV20-1 to TRBJ2-1; D is uncertain. The CDR3 runs 10 residues. In germline, CDR1 is DFQATT, CDR2 SNEGSKA (reference sequence). V lost 6 bases to trimming and J lost 5 bases, with 5 bases between them. CDR3 nucleotide sequence: TGCAGTGCCGGTAACAATGAGCAGTTCTTC. This translates into CSAGNNEQFF.

The chain links TRBV24-1 to TRBJ1-5; no clear D gene. The CDR3 length is 14 residues. The germline CDR1 and CDR2 sequences are KGHDR and SFDVKD. Trimming removed 2 bases from V and 3 bases from J, with 7 bases in between. In DNA, the CDR3 is TGTGCCACCAGTGATTCCAGAACCAATCAGCCCCAGCATTTT. This gives the protein CATSDSRTNQPQHF.

This clonotype was seen a handful of times. In DNA, the CDR3 is TGTGCCAGCTCAAGCGGGAACTCCTACAATGAGCAGTTCTTC. It translates to CASSSGNSYNEQFF. V usage is TRBV7-2 and J usage is TRBJ2-1, with 7 bases matching TRBD2. The V and J ends lost 8 bases and 0 bases, in that order; junction bases with no gene match: 4. The CDR3 length is 14 residues. CDR1 and CDR2 from the germline V gene are SGHTA and FQGNSA. The full variable domain, with the rest looked up from reference TRBV7-2 and TRBJ2-1, is GAGVSQSPSNKVTEKGKDVELRCDPISGHTALYWYRQSLGQGLEFLIYFQGNSAPDKSGLPSDRFSAERTGGSVSTLTIQRTQQEDSAVYLCASSSGNSYNEQFFGPGTRLTVL.

Ten or more counts support this clonotype. This chain links TRBV7-3 with TRBJ2-1, with D unresolved. Trimming shortened V by 3 bases and J by 3 bases, and 9 bases separated the two germline ends. The CDR3 consists of 14 residues. Germline loops: CDR1 SGHTA, CDR2 FQGTGA. Here the CDR3 reads CASSFQANYNEQFF. In DNA, the CDR3 is TGTGCCAGCAGCTTTCAGGCCAACTACAATGAGCAGTTCTTC.

This clonotype was detected ten times or more. The rearrangement joins TRBV20-1 to TRBJ2-1, with a weak D call TRBD2 (5 bases). The CDR3 spans 12 residues. Germline loops: CDR1 DFQATT, CDR2 SNEGSKA (reference sequence). CDR3 protein: CRPEGSYNEQFF. The DNA of the CDR3 is TGCAGGCCAGAGGGCAGCTACAATGAGCAGTTCTTC.

The V and J genes are TRBV20-1 and TRBJ2-7; 8 positions match TRBD2. Trimming took 6 bases from V and 2 from J; bases not matched to a gene: 12. Germline-derived CDR1 and CDR2 are DFQATT and SNEGSKA (reference sequence). The CDR3 sequence is 15 residues long. The CDR3 nucleotides are TGCAGTGCACCCCGGGGAGGCGGGGGGACCTACGAGCAGTACTTC. As protein: CSAPRGGGGTYEQYF.

The CDR3 loop is CASSTRDRGQEGSNVLTF. For the CDR3, the DNA is TGTGCCAGCAGCACCCGGGACAGGGGGCAAGAGGGGTCCAACGTCCTGACTTTC. This chain joins TRBV7-6 and TRBJ2-6, with 12 bases aligning to TRBD1. The CDR3 covers 18 residues. From germline, CDR1 is SGHVS and CDR2 FNYEAQ. V was pared by 5 bases and J by 8 bases, with 13 bases of the junction left unmatched.